These T cell receptor beta chains were read from a single sample in a study of cytomegalovirus exposure and HLA in healthy donors. Sequencing was performed with immunoSEQ multiplex PCR; in TCRdb, only in-frame clones are kept and a portion is missing. Here the sample spans fewer than 130,000 clones, approximately 90% being singletons. Sequenced sample: PBMCs. The receptors derive from a woman aged 25 to 39 in good health and CMV-seropositive. Each CDR3 is given with its conserved first and last residue. The D gene is left open where the match is weak. Size values are once, few and many counts, or a class for expanded clones, and some rows have none.

V: TRBV5-1
J: TRBJ1-2
size: .
D: .
CDR3: CASSLGDSGFYGYTF
DNA: TGCGCCAGCAGCTTAGGGGACTCGGGCTTCTATGGCTACACCTTC

V: TRBV6-5
J: TRBJ1-1
size: .
D: .
CDR3: CASRQDSTEAFF
DNA: TGTGCCAGCAGACAAGACAGTACTGAAGCTTTCTTT

V: TRBV6-4
J: TRBJ2-2
size: .
D: .
CDR3: CASSAVGADTGELFF
DNA: TGTGCCAGCAGTGCAGTGGGAGCGGACACCGGGGAGCTGTTTTTT

V: TRBV7-6
J: TRBJ2-2
size: .
D: TRBD2
CDR3: CASSLRAGGDTGELFF
DNA: TGTGCCAGCAGCTTGCGAGCGGGGGGGGACACCGGGGAGCTGTTTTTT

V: TRBV6-6
J: TRBJ2-1
size: .
D: .
CDR3: CASSFVGSSYNEQFF
DNA: TGTGCCAGCAGTTTCGTCGGGAGTTCCTACAATGAGCAGTTCTTC

V: TRBV7-7
J: TRBJ2-5
size: .
D: .
CDR3: CASSLGPQGETQYF
DNA: TGTGCTAGCAGCTTAGGACCCCAGGGAGAGACCCAGTACTTC

V: TRBV6-5
J: TRBJ1-1
size: .
D: .
CDR3: CASSYSPYNTEAFF
DNA: TGTGCCAGCAGTTACTCCCCGTATAACACTGAAGCTTTCTTT

V: TRBV19
J: TRBJ1-1
size: once
D: .
CDR3: CASRYLGGTEAFF
DNA: TGTGCCTCCAGATACCTCGGGGGTACTGAAGCTTTCTTT

V: TRBV4-3
J: TRBJ2-2
size: .
D: .
CDR3: CASSQATLRGGELFF
DNA: TGCGCCAGCAGCCAAGCTACACTGCGCGGCGGGGAGCTGTTTTTT

V: TRBV28
J: TRBJ1-1
size: .
D: .
CDR3: CASNPHREGTEAFF
DNA: TGTGCCAGCAACCCCCACAGGGAGGGCACTGAAGCTTTCTTT

V: TRBV7-9
J: TRBJ2-5
size: .
D: TRBD2
CDR3: CASSLVAGGQETQYF
DNA: TGTGCCAGCAGCTTAGTAGCGGGGGGGCAAGAGACCCAGTACTTC

V: TRBV10-3
J: TRBJ2-7
size: .
D: .
CDR3: CATWAGMSEQYF
DNA: TGTGCCACCTGGGCGGGGATGAGCGAGCAGTACTTC

V: TRBV13
J: TRBJ1-2
size: .
D: .
CDR3: CASSSDGNYGYTF
DNA: TGTGCCAGCAGCTCCGACGGGAACTATGGCTACACCTTC

V: TRBV15
J: TRBJ2-7
size: .
D: .
CDR3: CATSLELNYEQYF
DNA: TGTGCCACCAGCCTGGAGCTGAACTACGAGCAGTACTTC

V: TRBV12-2
J: TRBJ2-7
size: few
D: .
CDR3: CASRLAASGSNEQYF
DNA: TGTGCAAGTCGCTTAGCGGCTAGCGGGAGCAACGAGCAGTACTTC

V: TRBV5-4
J: TRBJ1-2
size: few
D: .
CDR3: CASSLPVSSGGYTF
DNA: TGTGCCAGCAGCTTGCCCGTTTCTTCGGGGGGCTACACCTTC

V: TRBV19
J: TRBJ1-2
size: few
D: .
CDR3: CASSINLRSYGYTF
DNA: TGTGCCAGTAGTATAAACTTACGTTCCTATGGCTACACCTTC

V: TRBV4-1
J: TRBJ2-7
size: .
D: .
CDR3: CASSQVRNSTYEQYF
DNA: TGCGCCAGCAGCCAAGTAAGGAACAGTACCTACGAGCAGTACTTC

V: TRBV7-2
J: TRBJ1-5
size: .
D: TRBD1
CDR3: CASSLVRGRTVQPQHF
DNA: TGTGCCAGCAGCTTAGTCAGGGGGCGTACGGTCCAGCCCCAGCATTTT

V: TRBV2
J: TRBJ2-3
size: .
D: .
CDR3: CASSPRSGADTQYF
DNA: TGTGCCAGCAGTCCCCGAAGTGGGGCGGATACGCAGTATTTT

V: TRBV5-1
J: TRBJ1-1
size: once
D: .
CDR3: CASSLEGAVGSRAFF
DNA: TGCGCCAGCAGCTTGGAAGGGGCCGTAGGGTCGCGAGCTTTCTTT

V: TRBV19
J: TRBJ1-6
size: .
D: .
CDR3: CASSNRNLYNSPLHF
DNA: TGTGCCAGTAGTAACAGAAATCTCTATAATTCACCCCTCCACTTT

V: TRBV18
J: TRBJ2-7
size: .
D: TRBD1
CDR3: CASSLDRVNEQYF
DNA: TGTGCCAGCTCACTGGACAGGGTTAACGAGCAGTACTTC

V: TRBV5-4
J: TRBJ1-2
size: .
D: .
CDR3: CASSKDSYGYTF
DNA: TGTGCCAGCAGTAAGGACAGCTATGGCTACACCTTC

V: TRBV6-5
J: TRBJ2-7
size: once
D: TRBD2
CDR3: CASSYSSGGAWQYF
DNA: TGTGCCAGCAGTTACTCAAGCGGGGGGGCGTGGCAGTACTTC

V: TRBV27
J: TRBJ1-5
size: .
D: .
CDR3: CASSSGYNQPQHF
DNA: TGTGCCAGCAGTTCAGGGTACAATCAGCCCCAGCATTTT

V: TRBV19
J: TRBJ2-5
size: .
D: TRBD1
CDR3: CASSPWTGWETQYF
DNA: TGTGCCAGTAGTCCCTGGACAGGGTGGGAGACCCAGTACTTC

V: TRBV19
J: TRBJ2-7
size: .
D: TRBD1
CDR3: CASSFETGSSYEQYF
DNA: TGTGCCAGTAGTTTTGAGACAGGGAGCTCCTACGAGCAGTACTTC

V: TRBV6-6
J: TRBJ1-1
size: few
D: .
CDR3: CASSYRQGNREAFF
DNA: TGTGCCAGCAGTTATAGGCAGGGCAATCGGGAAGCTTTCTTT

V: TRBV6-1
J: TRBJ1-1
size: once
D: TRBD1
CDR3: CASTLNRGGPEAFF
DNA: TGTGCCAGCACTTTAAACAGGGGGGGACCTGAAGCTTTCTTT

V: TRBV9
J: TRBJ1-2
size: .
D: .
CDR3: CASSVGGGDYGYTF
DNA: TGTGCCAGCAGCGTAGGAGGGGGGGACTATGGCTACACCTTC

V: TRBV6-5
J: TRBJ1-2
size: .
D: .
CDR3: CASSLREAAGYTF
DNA: TGTGCCAGCAGCCTGAGGGAAGCGGCTGGCTACACCTTC

V: TRBV7-3
J: TRBJ2-1
size: .
D: TRBD2
CDR3: CASSLWREGEQFF
DNA: TGTGCCAGCAGCTTGTGGCGGGAGGGTGAGCAGTTCTTC

V: TRBV30
J: TRBJ2-7
size: .
D: .
CDR3: CAWSPQGPNEQYF
DNA: TGTGCCTGGAGTCCTCAGGGCCCTAACGAGCAGTACTTC

V: TRBV5-1
J: TRBJ2-3
size: .
D: TRBD1
CDR3: CASSLGGTGTDTQYF
DNA: TGCGCCAGCAGCTTGGGGGGGACAGGGACAGATACGCAGTATTTT

V: TRBV7-7
J: TRBJ2-1
size: .
D: .
CDR3: CASSPRQSAYNEQFF
DNA: TGTGCTAGCAGCCCAAGACAATCCGCCTACAATGAGCAGTTCTTC

V: TRBV7-9
J: TRBJ2-5
size: .
D: TRBD1
CDR3: CASSWGTGGYQETQYF
DNA: TGTGCCAGCAGCTGGGGGACAGGAGGCTACCAAGAGACCCAGTACTTC

V: TRBV6-1
J: TRBJ2-7
size: .
D: .
CDR3: CASKKESGASYEQYF
DNA: TGTGCCAGCAAAAAGGAATCTGGGGCGTCCTACGAGCAGTACTTC

V: TRBV4-3
J: TRBJ2-2
size: .
D: TRBD2
CDR3: CASSQRSGLAGNTGELFF
DNA: TGCGCCAGCAGCCAAAGGTCCGGACTAGCGGGGAACACCGGGGAGCTGTTTTTT

V: TRBV6-5
J: TRBJ1-5
size: once
D: TRBD1
CDR3: CASSSRQGGLAQPQHF
DNA: TGTGCCAGCAGTTCCCGACAGGGTGGATTGGCGCAGCCCCAGCATTTT

V: TRBV4-1
J: TRBJ2-7
size: .
D: TRBD1
CDR3: CASSPLGQGASGEQYF
DNA: TGCGCCAGCAGCCCTTTGGGACAGGGGGCCTCCGGGGAGCAGTACTTC

V: TRBV13
J: TRBJ1-6
size: once
D: TRBD1
CDR3: CASSFRDRYSPLHF
DNA: TGTGCCAGCAGCTTCCGGGACAGATATTCACCCCTCCACTTT

V: TRBV28
J: TRBJ2-7
size: .
D: TRBD2
CDR3: CASSYSGVSYEQYF
DNA: TGTGCCAGCAGCTATAGCGGGGTCTCCTACGAGCAGTACTTC

V: TRBV4-1
J: TRBJ1-6
size: .
D: .
CDR3: CASSQGQVNSPLHF
DNA: TGCGCCAGCAGCCAAGGGCAGGTTAATTCACCCCTCCACTTT

V: TRBV4-2
J: TRBJ1-1
size: .
D: TRBD1
CDR3: CASSRKGQKNTEAFF
DNA: TGTGCCAGCAGCCGAAAGGGACAGAAGAACACTGAAGCTTTCTTT

V: TRBV5-4
J: TRBJ1-1
size: .
D: .
CDR3: CASSLEGPTEAFF
DNA: TGTGCCAGCAGCTTAGAGGGCCCCACTGAAGCTTTCTTT

V: TRBV4-3
J: TRBJ2-3
size: .
D: TRBD2
CDR3: CASSQAGGQTDTQYF
DNA: TGCGCCAGCAGCCAAGCGGGGGGGCAGACAGATACGCAGTATTTT

V: TRBV30
J: TRBJ2-1
size: .
D: .
CDR3: CAWSPLGGGSGSNEQFF
DNA: TGTGCCTGGAGTCCCTTGGGGGGGGGCTCCGGAAGCAATGAGCAGTTCTTC

V: TRBV4-2
J: TRBJ1-1
size: .
D: .
CDR3: CASSQPPGGNTEAFF
DNA: TGTGCCAGCAGCCAACCCCCGGGGGGGAACACTGAAGCTTTCTTT

V: TRBV5-6
J: TRBJ2-5
size: .
D: TRBD1
CDR3: CASSDRGLGQETQYF
DNA: TGTGCCAGCAGCGACAGGGGGCTAGGGCAAGAGACCCAGTACTTC

V: TRBV11-3
J: TRBJ2-7
size: .
D: TRBD1
CDR3: CASSHRTTGEDEQYF
DNA: TGTGCCAGCAGCCATCGAACGACAGGGGAGGACGAGCAGTACTTC

V: TRBV18
J: TRBJ1-2
size: .
D: .
CDR3: CASSPPQAGYGYTF
DNA: TGTGCCAGCTCTCCTCCCCAGGCAGGCTATGGCTACACCTTC